The T cell receptor (beta chain) under discussion was sequenced for a study of blood T cell repertoires in COVID-19 (dated by TCRdb to 2018 to 2020). In the study overall: Samples covering the acute and convalescent phases of COVID-19 were provided by collaborators in the United States, Italy and Spain. The prospective study material was composed of cDNA or gDNA derived from T cells, B-cell-depleted T cells, or PBMCs. Subjects who had been exposed to COVID-19, were actively infected with it, or had recovered from it provided the deeply sampled blood TCRbeta repertoires that made up the dataset. The repertoires were released in a freely available public database meant as a resource for research on the immune response to SARS-CoV-2. The samples were drawn from two sources: the first 160 participants of the ongoing ImmuneRACE study, and over 1,000 subjects contributed by 6 global collaborators. Nearly every sample came with metadata listing a de-identified subject ID, COVID-19 status, age in years and sex. HLA class I and class II types, where available, came from metadata supplied by the sample provider rather than from assay-based typing.

Broad study findings and their caveats: The amount of clinical and demographic metadata varied by source and participant and was provided uncurated.

One collaborating source in Seattle enrolled patients during active infection and followed them longitudinally through the course of disease. The collaborating institutions used their own protocols to collect whole blood in K2EDTA tubes. For TCRbeta analysis, collaborator samples were shipped as frozen whole blood, as isolated PBMCs, or as DNA extracted from either sample type. TCRbeta CDR3 regions were amplified from genomic DNA by means of the immunoSEQ Assay, a bias-controlled multiplex PCR. The original pipeline was this. Within the assay, amplification of reference gene primers was used to estimate how many nucleated cells each sample contained. Sequence reads were collapsed and filtered to measure the absolute abundance of every unique TCRbeta CDR3 rearrangement. For each sample, productive Simpson clonality was calculated as the square root of Simpson's diversity index over productive rearrangements. TCRdb took over this immuneACCESS table, retaining in-frame rearrangements with V and J assigned. Such tables are incomplete; in checked studies, under half of the missing clones stem from an unresolved V gene, and the remainder is unexplained. V, J and clone size are taken as reported in that table, and D and trimming were inferred from the DNA itself. The table for this sample lists some 140,000 clones; approximately 85% of them were counted only once. The ten largest clonotypes hold roughly 0.62% of the sample.

Of note for this clone: This receptor's antigen is unknown. Nothing much larger sits one base from this clone, and base qualities are not available.

V lost 4 bases and J lost 2 bases; the stretch between them is 9 bases long. The germline V gene gives CDR1 as SGHRS and CDR2 as YFSETQ. From cysteine to phenylalanine, the CDR3 is 13 amino acids long. Here the CDR3 DNA is all that survives: 39 bases in frame from base 1. The sequencing input was peripheral blood. The chain employs TRBV5-1 and TRBJ1-2; the D gene is perhaps TRBD1, on 6 matching bases. The sequence came from a man between 60 and 75 years old with COVID-19, enrolled during active disease. The CDR3 region reads CASSTTGNYGYTF. The nucleotide sequence reads as follows: TGCGCCAGCAGCACCACAGGGAACTATGGCTACACCTTC.